The clone carrying this T cell receptor beta chain has only a few counts. Its antigen is not identified. This sample is drawn from a study of T cells after yellow fever vaccination. Points from the study as a whole: Subsequent booster samples again held most clones from primary vaccination (96% CD4, roughly 90% CD8).

V was pared by 2 bases and J by 2 bases, with 7 bases between. Germline CDR1 and CDR2: MNHEY and SVGEGT. The CDR3 runs 13 residues. As TCR cDNA was made by 5'RACE template switching, a universal primer site and UMIs were added. TCRdb re-called the 5' RACE reads with MiXCR, one entry per CDR3 protein. The sample includes some 97,000 distinct CDR3 sequences, approximately 6.3% seen only once; the top ten take just over 40%. V usage is TRBV6-2 or TRBV6-3 and J usage is TRBJ2-7; D remains ambiguous. Sequenced material: CD8+ T cells sorted from PBMCs, taken 10 days after the yellow fever booster vaccination. This sequence was found in a man between 18 and 29 years old who received the YFV17D yellow fever vaccine. The CDR3 DNA reads TGTGCCAGCAGTTACGTCAGCACCTACGAGCAGTACTTC. This encodes CASSYVSTYEQYF.